The next 20 T cell receptor beta chains were all read from a single sample in a study of cytomegalovirus exposure and HLA in healthy donors. The assay was immunoSEQ multiplex PCR, and TCRdb's table has in-frame clones only and misses some. Altogether approximately 97,000 clones are present, around 93% being singletons, with the ten largest covering approximately 1%. Sequenced: PBMCs. These receptors all stem from a woman aged 25 to 45 in good health and CMV-seropositive.

V gene TRBV19 combines with J gene TRBJ1-1, with 7 bases fitting TRBD1. The germline V gene encodes CDR1 LNHDA and CDR2 SQIVND (reference sequence). The CDR3 contains 14 residues. J lost 0 bases, V lost 7 bases, and 5 bases had no gene match. CDR3: CASTLTGLNTEAFF. The CDR3 nucleotides are TGTGCCAGTACCCTGACAGGGCTGAACACTGAAGCTTTCTTT.

This chain uses TRBV7-6 with TRBJ1-3; D remains unclear. CDR1 and CDR2 from the germline V gene are SGHVS and FNYEAQ. This CDR3 has 15 amino acids. Trimming took 5 bases from V and 0 from J, leaving 11 bases between them. CDR3 nucleotide sequence: TGTGCCAGCAGCCCCGGAGCGACCTCTGGAAACACCATATATTTT. This translates into CASSPGATSGNTIYF.

V usage is TRBV7-2 and J usage is TRBJ2-5; 7 bases match TRBD2. The CDR3 has 14 residues. Germline V gene lookup returns CDR1 SGHTA and CDR2 FQGNSA. Trimming took 1 base from V and 5 from J; bases not matched to a gene: 4. The CDR3 reads CASSLGGGRETQYF. CDR3 nucleotide sequence: TGTGCCAGCAGCTTAGGGGGAGGGAGGGAGACCCAGTACTTC.

The rearrangement joins TRBV7-2 to TRBJ2-1, with 9 positions matching TRBD2. After removal of 2 bases from V and 5 bases from J, the junction contained 7 bases not matched to a gene. Germline V gene data show CDR1 as SGHTA and CDR2 as FQGNSA. The CDR3 has 16 residues. The CDR3 is CASSLFIASGNNEQFF. The CDR3 DNA follows: TGTGCCAGCAGCTTATTTATCGCTAGCGGGAACAATGAGCAGTTCTTC.

This clone was detected once. V gene TRBV28 combines with J gene TRBJ2-3, with D possibly matching TRBD2 (6 bases). V shed 3 bases and J shed 1 base, with 8 bases lying between them. This CDR3 is built from 14 residues. Per the germline V gene, CDR1 is MDHEN and CDR2 is SYDVKM. Here the CDR3 DNA reads TGTGCCAGCAGTTTCGCGGGACGCACAGATACGCAGTATTTT. This sequence encodes CASSFAGRTDTQYF.

The chain is built from TRBV5-4 and TRBJ2-7; 9 positions match TRBD2. The CDR3 runs to 16 residues. CDR1 and CDR2 (germline): SGHNT, YYREEE (reference sequence). The V segment lost 2 bases and the J segment 5 bases; nucleotides outside the gene matches: 11. In DNA form, the CDR3 reads TGTGCCAGCAGCTTACAAGCTAGCGGGGCCGGGGACGAGCAGTACTTC. Translated: CASSLQASGAGDEQYF.

The V call is TRBV19, the J call TRBJ1-2; D gene uncertain. The CDR3 contains 11 residues. Trimming removed 8 bases from V and 7 bases from J, with 11 bases in between. CDR1 is LNHDA and CDR2 is SQIVND in the germline V gene (reference sequence). CDR3 in amino acids: CASRQDGGYTF. CDR3 nucleotides: TGTGCCAGTCGACAAGACGGTGGCTACACCTTC.

Here the CDR3 DNA reads TGTGCCAGCAGCCTTCGACCTACTAGCGGGAGTATCAGCACAGATACGCAGTATTTT. Its translation is CASSLRPTSGSISTDTQYF. The J gene is TRBJ2-3, the V gene TRBV11-3; TRBD2 matches 11 bases. Germline V gives CDR1 SGHNT, CDR2 YENEEA. With V trimmed by 5 bases and J by 0 bases, 13 bases remained unmatched. This CDR3 contains 19 residues.

The DNA for the CDR3 is TGTGCCACCAGCAGAGATGGGACAACCACCGGGGAGCTGTTTTTT. Encoded protein: CATSRDGTTTGELFF. This chain links TRBV15 with TRBJ2-2; D is possibly TRBD1 (6 bases). The CDR3 loop spans 15 amino acids. Germline V lookup: CDR1 LNHNV, CDR2 YYDKDF (reference sequence). Trimming pared 0 bases from V and 4 bases from J, leaving 9 bases between. The variable domain in full, completed from reference TRBV15 and TRBJ2-2, reads DAMVIQNPRYQVTQFGKPVTLSCSQTLNHNVMYWYQQKSSQAPKLLFHYYDKDFNNEADTPDNFQSRRPNTSFCFLDIRSPGLGDTAMYLCATSRDGTTTGELFFGEGSRLTVL.

CDR3 nucleotide sequence: TGTGCCAGTAGCCACAGGGGTCTTCAGCCCCAGCATTTT. Protein: CASSHRGLQPQHF. The V call is TRBV19, the J call TRBJ1-5; TRBD1 agrees at 7 bases. The CDR3 length is 13 residues. In germline, CDR1 is LNHDA, CDR2 SQIVND (reference sequence). Trimming cost V 6 bases and J 6 bases; bases outside gene matches: 5.

This chain uses TRBV4-1 with TRBJ2-7; D remains unclear. The CDR3 has 13 amino acids. The V gene lost 0 bases and the J gene lost 4 bases, with 7 bases spanning the gap. Germline V gives CDR1 MGHRA, CDR2 YSYEKL. The CDR3 sequence is CASSQDARYEQYF. CDR3 in DNA: TGCGCCAGCAGCCAAGATGCCCGGTACGAGCAGTACTTC.

This chain joins TRBV4-2 and TRBJ2-6; D possibly corresponds to TRBD2 (7 bases). With 4 bases removed from V and 0 bases from J, the gap between germline ends came to 25 bases. Germline assignment: CDR1 LGHNA and CDR2 YNFKEQ. The CDR3 loop spans 21 amino acids. The CDR3 DNA reads TGTGCCAGCAGCCCCCGAGCGGACGGGGGGCTAGCAGCCTCTGGGGCCAACGTCCTGACTTTC. Its protein product is CASSPRADGGLAASGANVLTF.

J is TRBJ2-7 and V is TRBV5-6, with 10 bases matching TRBD2. Unmatched junction bases numbered 4, after V lost 0 bases and J lost 10 bases. Germline CDR1 SGHDT, CDR2 YYEEEE. The CDR3 spans 13 residues. The CDR3 region has the DNA TGTGCCAGCAGCTTGGGTAGCGGGAGGAGTCAGTACTTC. This encodes CASSLGSGRSQYF.

This clone was seen only once. The chain links TRBV28 to TRBJ1-1; TRBD1 agrees at 8 bases. The CDR3 consists of 14 residues. Trimming cost V 7 bases and J 1 base; bases outside gene matches: 5. The germline gives CDR1 MDHEN, CDR2 SYDVKM. The CDR3 reads CASILTGANTEAFF. The DNA of the CDR3 is TGTGCCAGCATTTTGACAGGGGCGAACACTGAAGCTTTCTTT.

V and J are TRBV25-1 and TRBJ2-7; perhaps TRBD2 as D (6 bases). V lost 7 bases and J 6 bases, leaving 13 bases between the germline ends. From germline, CDR1 is MGHDK and CDR2 SYGVNS. This CDR3 has 12 amino acids. The CDR3 loop reads CASTPVGGEQYF. The DNA of the CDR3 is TGTGCCAGCACCCCCGTGGGGGGCGAGCAGTACTTC.

A single count supports this clone. The V call is TRBV27, the J call TRBJ2-1; 13 bases map to TRBD2. There are 16 residues in the CDR3. Looked up from germline, CDR1 is MNHEY and CDR2 is SMNVEV (reference sequence). Losses at the gene ends were 6 bases for V and 7 bases for J; bases not matched to a gene: 9. Written as DNA, the CDR3 is TGTGCCAGCAGACTACTAGCGGGAGGGCATCCGAATGAGCAGTTCTTC. Translating gives CASRLLAGGHPNEQFF.

The chain carries TRBV19 and TRBJ1-1, with TRBD1 matching over 8 bases. Germline values: CDR1 LNHDA, CDR2 SQIVND (reference sequence). With 4 bases clipped from V and 11 bases from J, the junction kept 12 bases outside the gene matches. The CDR3 loop spans 14 amino acids. In nucleotides, the CDR3 is TGTGCCAGTAGTACTAGGGCGACAGGGGTTGACGCTTTCTTT. It yields the protein CASSTRATGVDAFF.

This chain's CDR3 is CASSKTENQPQHF. The CDR3 region has the DNA TGTGCCAGTAGTAAGACAGAAAATCAGCCCCAGCATTTT. The genes are TRBV19 and TRBJ1-5; TRBD1 is a possible D gene (5 bases). V lost 4 bases and J lost 4, with 8 bases in between. This CDR3 has 13 amino acids. Germline values: CDR1 LNHDA, CDR2 SQIVND (reference sequence).

The CDR3 DNA is TGTGCCAGCAGCTTAGCGGCAGGGGGCTTCAATGAGCAGTTCTTC. Translation gives CASSLAAGGFNEQFF. The rearrangement uses TRBV7-2 and TRBJ2-1; 8 bases align to TRBD1. Germline CDR1 SGHTA, CDR2 FQGNSA. V was clipped by 0 bases and J by 6 bases; unmatched bases: 4. The CDR3 has 15 residues. The entire variable domain, with the rest obtained from reference TRBV7-2 and TRBJ2-1, is as follows: GAGVSQSPSNKVTEKGKDVELRCDPISGHTALYWYRQSLGQGLEFLIYFQGNSAPDKSGLPSDRFSAERTGGSVSTLTIQRTQQEDSAVYLCASSLAAGGFNEQFFGPGTRLTVL.

The CDR3 region is CASSLALSYEQYF. The CDR3 region has the DNA TGTGCCAGCAGCTTGGCCCTTTCCTACGAGCAGTACTTC. V usage is TRBV5-4 and J usage is TRBJ2-7, with D hard to call. Trimming removed 0 bases at V and 1 base at J, with 5 bases between. This CDR3 region has 13 residues. Germline assignment: CDR1 SGHNT and CDR2 YYREEE (reference sequence).